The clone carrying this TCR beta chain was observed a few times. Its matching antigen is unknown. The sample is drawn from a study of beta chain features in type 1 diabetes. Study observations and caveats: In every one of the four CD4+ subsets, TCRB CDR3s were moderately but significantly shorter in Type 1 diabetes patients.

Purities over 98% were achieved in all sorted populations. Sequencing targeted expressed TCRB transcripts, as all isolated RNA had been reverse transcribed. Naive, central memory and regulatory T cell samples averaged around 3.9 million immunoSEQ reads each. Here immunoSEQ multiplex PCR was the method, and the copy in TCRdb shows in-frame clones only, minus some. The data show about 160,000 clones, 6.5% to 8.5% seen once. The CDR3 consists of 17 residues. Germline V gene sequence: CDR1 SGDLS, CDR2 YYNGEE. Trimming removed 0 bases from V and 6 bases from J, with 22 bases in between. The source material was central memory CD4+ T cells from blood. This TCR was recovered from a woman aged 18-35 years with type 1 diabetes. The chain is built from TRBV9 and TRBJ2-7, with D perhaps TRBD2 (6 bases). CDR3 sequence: CASSVASGTSNGGEQYF. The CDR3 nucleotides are TGTGCCAGCAGCGTAGCCTCCGGGACCTCAAACGGGGGCGAGCAGTACTTC.